The entry that follows covers one T cell receptor (beta chain) sequence. TCRdb called the RT-PCR reads again in MiXCR, with one record for every CDR3 protein. The repertoire includes about 700,000 distinct CDR3 sequences, 12% to 15% of them detected once, and just over 3.5% sits in the top ten. V dropped 3 bases and J dropped 2; count of bases not matched to a gene: 3. The CDR3 loop spans 17 amino acids. The receptor was isolated from a female donor in good health, serving as a healthy control. The chain uses TRBV12-3 or TRBV12-4 and TRBJ2-1, with TRBD2 identical over 14 bases. Sequenced input: memory CD4+ T cells from blood. The CDR3 bases are TGTGCCAGCAGTTTCGGACTAGCGGGAGGCCCCTACAATGAGCAGTTCTTC. Its translation is CASSFGLAGGPYNEQFF.